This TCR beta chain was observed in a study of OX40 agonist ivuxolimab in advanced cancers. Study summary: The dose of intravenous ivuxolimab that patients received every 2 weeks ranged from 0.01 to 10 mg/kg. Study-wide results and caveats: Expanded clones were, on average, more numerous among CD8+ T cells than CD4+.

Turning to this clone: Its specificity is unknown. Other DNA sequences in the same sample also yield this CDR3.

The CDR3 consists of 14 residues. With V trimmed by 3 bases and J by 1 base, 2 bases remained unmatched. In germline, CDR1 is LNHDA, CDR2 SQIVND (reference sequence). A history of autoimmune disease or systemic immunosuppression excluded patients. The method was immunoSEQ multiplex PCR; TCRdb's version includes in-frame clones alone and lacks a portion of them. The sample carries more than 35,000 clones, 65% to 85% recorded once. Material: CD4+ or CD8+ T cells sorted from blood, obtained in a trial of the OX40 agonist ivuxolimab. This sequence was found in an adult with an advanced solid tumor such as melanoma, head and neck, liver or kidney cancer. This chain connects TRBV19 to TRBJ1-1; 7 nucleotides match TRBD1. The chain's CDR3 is CASSIQGGNTEAFF. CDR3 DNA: TGTGCCAGTAGTATTCAGGGGGGGAACACTGAAGCTTTCTTT.